Below are 29 T cell receptor beta chains sequenced from a single sample in a study of beta chain features in type 1 diabetes. Which antigens these TCRs recognize remains unknown. Broader study findings: There was a moderate but significant shortening of TCRB CDR3s in all four CD4+ subsets of Type 1 diabetes patients.

cDNA synthesis used the whole RNA isolate, giving expressed TCRB sequences. Method: immunoSEQ multiplex PCR; TCRdb's copy keeps in-frame clones and lacks some. The table has tens of thousands of clones, about 61% seen once. Input material: Tregs from blood. The receptors derive from a woman under 40 with type 1 diabetes.

This clone was counted a few times. The gene calls are TRBV6-9 and TRBJ2-1; D unclear. The germline gives CDR1 MNHGY, CDR2 SVAAGI. This CDR3 region has 10 residues. V was trimmed by 11 bases and J by 8 bases, leaving 10 bases between them. CDR3 sequence reads: CAGRLHEQFF. DNA for the CDR3: TGTGCCGGTCGACTGCATGAGCAGTTCTTC.

As regards this clone: Other nucleotide sequences in the sample specify the same CDR3. The chain carries TRBV7-9 and TRBJ1-2; possibly TRBD1 for D (5 bases). CDR1 is SEHNR, CDR2 FQNEAQ, per germline (reference sequence). Trimming stripped 5 bases from V and 5 bases from J, with 15 bases between. The CDR3 extends over 14 amino acids. DNA of the CDR3: TGTGCCAGCAGCGAAGGACAAGCCGGGTATGGCTACACCTTC. The encoded protein is CASSEGQAGYGYTF.

The chain couples TRBV11-2 to TRBJ2-3; a possible D gene is TRBD2 (6 bases). The CDR3 has 12 residues. Deletions cut 3 bases from V and 6 bases from J, with 7 bases between. CDR1 is SGHAT, CDR2 FQNNGV, per germline. In nucleotides, the CDR3 is TGTGCCAGCAGCTTTCTAGCGGATACGCAGTATTTT. This codes for CASSFLADTQYF.

The gene calls are TRBV7-9 and TRBJ2-3; 11 bases fit TRBD1. CDR3 length: 18 residues. The germline gives CDR1 SEHNR, CDR2 FQNEAQ (reference sequence). V lost 3 bases and J lost 0; bases outside the gene matches: 8. Written as DNA, the CDR3 is TGTGCCAGCAGCTTCGGGACAGGGGGGTACATTAGCACAGATACGCAGTATTTT. As protein: CASSFGTGGYISTDTQYF. Using reference TRBV7-9 and TRBJ2-3 for the parts outside the CDR3, the full variable domain is DTGVSQNPRHKITKRGQNVTFRCDPISEHNRLYWYRQTLGQGPEFLTYFQNEAQLEKSRLLSDRFSAERPKGSFSTLEIQRTEQGDSAMYLCASSFGTGGYISTDTQYFGPGTRLTVL.

The V and J genes are TRBV7-8 and TRBJ1-2, with 11 bases fitting TRBD1. Trimming took 1 base from V and 2 from J; bases not matched to a gene: 6. Per germline, CDR1 SGHVS and CDR2 FQNEAQ. This CDR3 is 17 amino acids long. CDR3 residues: CASSLVRTGGANYGYTF. The CDR3 coding sequence is TGTGCCAGCAGCTTAGTTAGGACAGGGGGCGCGAACTATGGCTACACCTTC.

This clone has only one observation. V is TRBV7-3 and J is TRBJ1-1; a weak D match, TRBD1 (5 bases). The length of the CDR3 is 13 residues. V was pared by 5 bases and J by 1 base, with 8 bases between. Per germline, CDR1 SGHTA and CDR2 FQGTGA. This chain's CDR3 is CASSLDRNTEAFF. The CDR3 DNA is TGTGCCAGCAGCCTCGACAGGAACACTGAAGCTTTCTTT.

V and J are TRBV11-2 and TRBJ2-2, with TRBD2 identical over 9 bases. With V trimmed by 7 bases and J by 5 bases, 14 bases remained unmatched. Germline V gene data show CDR1 as SGHAT and CDR2 as FQNNGV. The CDR3 consists of 17 residues. CDR3 nucleotides: TGTGCCAGCACCCAAGGACGTGGCGGGAGGGGAACCGGGGAGCTGTTTTTT. This translates into CASTQGRGGRGTGELFF.

This clone was found a few times. This chain uses TRBV5-4 with TRBJ2-6; D perhaps matches TRBD1 (6 bases). The CDR3 is made up of 16 amino acids. V was shortened by 1 base and J by 2 bases, with 10 bases between the two germline ends. The germline CDR1 and CDR2 sequences are SGHNT and YYREEE (reference sequence). This chain's CDR3 is CASSLQGLAGANVLTF. The CDR3 coding sequence is TGTGCCAGCAGCTTGCAGGGGTTGGCTGGGGCCAACGTCCTGACTTTC. Based on the CDR3 plus reference TRBV5-4 and TRBJ2-6, the full variable domain is ETGVTQSPTHLIKTRGQQVTLRCSSQSGHNTVSWYQQALGQGPQFIFQYYREEENGRGNFPPRFSGLQFPNYSSELNVNALELDDSALYLCASSLQGLAGANVLTFGAGSRLTVL.

The rearrangement joins TRBV5-1 to TRBJ2-5; perhaps TRBD2 as D (5 bases). Trimming removed 4 bases from V and 4 bases from J, with 14 bases in between. Germline V gene sequence: CDR1 SGHRS, CDR2 YFSETQ. The CDR3 has 14 residues. In DNA, the CDR3 is TGCGCCAGCAGCCCACGGCGGGTTGGAGAGACCCAGTACTTC. Translated: CASSPRRVGETQYF.

A few counts support this clone. J is TRBJ2-3 and V is TRBV5-4; D gene unclear. Trimming cost V 1 base and J 1 base, with 4 bases left between them. The CDR3 is made up of 13 amino acids. Germline loops: CDR1 SGHNT, CDR2 YYREEE (reference sequence). In nucleotides, the CDR3 is TGTGCCAGCAGCTTGCCAGGCACAGATACGCAGTATTTT. As protein: CASSLPGTDTQYF.

This clone was counted a few times. The chain combines TRBV9 with TRBJ1-1, with 9 bases that match TRBD1. CDR3 size: 13 residues. Germline loops: CDR1 SGDLS, CDR2 YYNGEE. Trimming removed 2 bases from V and 11 bases from J; junction bases left unmatched: 7. CDR3 sequence (DNA): TGTGCCAGCAGCGTGTCGGACAGGGGCTTTGCTTTCTTT. Its translation is CASSVSDRGFAFF.

CDR3 loop: CSVLGTGGAGTEAFF. DNA of the CDR3: TGCAGCGTTCTTGGGACAGGGGGCGCAGGGACTGAAGCTTTCTTT. The genes are TRBV29-1 and TRBJ1-1; 12 nucleotides align to TRBD1. J gave up 5 bases and V 5 bases, and 9 bases lay outside the gene matches. CDR1 is SQVTM and CDR2 is ANQGSEA in the germline V gene. The CDR3 sequence is 15 residues long. Drawing the rest from reference TRBV29-1 and TRBJ1-1, the complete variable domain is SAVISQKPSRDICQRGTSLTIQCQVDSQVTMMFWYRQQPGQSLTLIATANQGSEATYESGFVIDKFPISRPNLTFSTLTVSNMSPEDSSIYLCSVLGTGGAGTEAFFGQGTRLTVV.

The chain recombines TRBV5-1 with TRBJ2-5; TRBD2 matches at 7 bases. TRBJ2-7 matches the DNA end more closely, so the J call is doubtful. In germline, CDR1 is SGHRS, CDR2 YFSETQ. The CDR3 covers 13 residues. CDR3 residues: CASSAYSGYEQYF. For the CDR3, the DNA is TGCGCCAGCAGCGCATATAGCGGGTACGAGCAGTACTTC.

This chain connects TRBV30 to TRBJ1-5; no reliable D call. The germline CDR1 and CDR2 sequences are GTSNPN and SVGIG (reference sequence). V lost 1 base, J lost 0 bases, and 7 bases lay in between. CDR3 size: 14 residues. The CDR3 DNA sequence: TGTGCCTGGAGTGGCGGAACTAGCAATCAGCCCCAGCATTTT. Its protein is CAWSGGTSNQPQHF.

This chain connects TRBV19 to TRBJ2-1, with 8 positions matching TRBD2. V dropped 6 bases and J dropped 5; count of bases not matched to a gene: 9. Germline CDR1 LNHDA, CDR2 SQIVND (reference sequence). This CDR3 is built from 15 residues. The CDR3 sequence is CASSGAGGMNNEQFF. CDR3 DNA sequence: TGTGCCAGTAGCGGGGCGGGGGGCATGAACAATGAGCAGTTCTTC.

V and J are TRBV27 and TRBJ2-1; 9 positions agree with TRBD2. The CDR3 runs to 14 residues. The germline gives CDR1 MNHEY, CDR2 SMNVEV (reference sequence). Trimming took 4 bases from V and 13 from J; bases not matched to a gene: 11. The CDR3 protein is CASSYITTSGQQFF. The CDR3 DNA reads TGTGCCAGCAGTTATATCACGACTAGCGGACAACAGTTCTTC.

This chain connects TRBV30 to TRBJ1-3; maybe TRBD1 (5 bases). Germline CDR1 reads GTSNPN; CDR2 reads SVGIG (reference sequence). This CDR3 comprises 15 residues. V lost 4 bases and J lost 3, with 16 bases in between. The DNA of the CDR3 is TGTGCCTGGAATCAGGGTTGGGATAGTGGAAACACCATATATTTT. This sequence encodes CAWNQGWDSGNTIYF.

The count of this clone is one. This chain uses TRBV5-1 with TRBJ1-2; D call uncertain. Deletions cut 1 base from V and 4 bases from J, with 8 bases between. This CDR3 has 13 amino acids. Per the germline V gene, CDR1 is SGHRS and CDR2 is YFSETQ. The CDR3 coding sequence is TGCGCCAGCAGCTTGAGAGGGAGCTATGGCTACACCTTC. Translating it yields CASSLRGSYGYTF.

The V gene is TRBV7-2, the J gene TRBJ1-2; tentatively, D is TRBD1 (5 bases). The CDR3 runs to 14 residues. CDR1 is SGHTA and CDR2 is FQGNSA in the germline V gene. Between the trimmed V and J ends, which lost 2 bases and 4 bases, there was a span of 11 bases. The CDR3 DNA reads as TGTGCCAGCAGCTTAAACATAGACAGCTATGGCTACACCTTC. Its translation: CASSLNIDSYGYTF.

V and J are TRBV5-1 and TRBJ2-7; the match to TRBD1 covers 7 bases. This CDR3 is built from 14 residues. J lost 2 bases, V lost 3 bases, and 5 bases had no gene match. Germline values: CDR1 SGHRS, CDR2 YFSETQ. The CDR3 nucleotides are TGCGCCAGCAGCTCGGGGACAGAAGCCTACGAGCAGTACTTC. This sequence encodes CASSSGTEAYEQYF.

The chain has TRBV7-9 and TRBJ2-7, with 8 bases matching TRBD2. The CDR3 is 14 amino acids. Per germline, CDR1 SEHNR and CDR2 FQNEAQ (reference sequence). The V segment lost 1 base and the J segment 6 bases; nucleotides outside the gene matches: 5. CDR3 amino acids: CASSLGLLAAEQYF. The CDR3 nucleotides are TGTGCCAGCAGCTTAGGCTTACTAGCGGCCGAGCAGTACTTC.

The table lists this clone with a few counts. The chain has TRBV10-3 and TRBJ1-2; D unclear. CDR3 length: 13 residues. V was pared by 6 bases and J by 3 bases, with 11 bases between. Germline values: CDR1 ENHRY, CDR2 SYGVKD. The CDR3 here is CAISHDTDYGYTF. The CDR3, as DNA: TGTGCCATCAGCCACGACACAGACTATGGCTACACCTTC.

The rearrangement uses TRBV2 and TRBJ2-5; D uncertain. Germline assignment: CDR1 SNHLY and CDR2 FYNNEI. Trimming removed 6 bases from V and 2 bases from J, with 4 bases in between. CDR3 size: 11 residues. CDR3 sequence: CASSLQETQYF. For the CDR3, the DNA is TGTGCCAGCAGCCTGCAAGAGACCCAGTACTTC.

This rearrangement joins TRBV9 to TRBJ1-2; D is ambiguous. V was pared by 1 base and J by 2 bases, with 15 bases between. Per germline, CDR1 SGDLS and CDR2 YYNGEE. CDR3 length: 16 amino acids. CDR3 protein: CASSVTSAGANYGYTF. CDR3 coding DNA: TGTGCCAGCAGCGTAACTAGTGCAGGCGCAAACTATGGCTACACCTTC.

The chain recombines TRBV6-5 with TRBJ2-4; 9 positions match TRBD2. Trimming took 2 bases from V and 6 from J; bases not matched to a gene: 2. Germline CDR1 reads MNHEY; CDR2 reads SVGAGI. The CDR3 length is 14 residues. CDR3 sequence (DNA): TGTGCCAGCAGTTACATAGCGGGAGTAAACATTCAGTACTTC. It translates to CASSYIAGVNIQYF.

V is TRBV19 and J is TRBJ1-2; D is unclear. The CDR3 has 13 residues. CDR1 is LNHDA and CDR2 is SQIVND in the germline V gene (reference sequence). Trimming left V 3 bases short and J 2 bases short, with 7 bases between. The CDR3 DNA is TGTGCCAGTAGTATCTACCAAAACTATGGCTACACCTTC. This sequence encodes CASSIYQNYGYTF.

This chain connects TRBV19 to TRBJ2-6, with 8 nucleotides matching TRBD1. The J segment lost 1 base and the V segment lost 6 bases, leaving 8 bases of the junction unmatched. The CDR3 loop spans 17 amino acids. Per germline, CDR1 LNHDA and CDR2 SQIVND (reference sequence). CDR3 residues: CASSVSRGRSGANVLTF. CDR3 bases: TGTGCCAGTAGCGTATCCAGGGGGCGGTCTGGGGCCAACGTCCTGACTTTC.

This rearrangement joins TRBV7-9 to TRBJ2-5; 10 bases fit TRBD2. The CDR3 is made up of 17 amino acids. V was pared by 5 bases and J by 6 bases, with 15 bases of the junction left unmatched. CDR1 is SEHNR, CDR2 FQNEAQ, per germline (reference sequence). CDR3 nucleotides: TGTGCCAGCAGCCACAGTAGAGCGGGAGGGCCGAAACAGACCCAGTACTTC. Translated: CASSHSRAGGPKQTQYF.

The chain combines TRBV5-1 with TRBJ2-7, with D perhaps matching TRBD1 (6 bases). This CDR3 is 13 amino acids long. Trimming took 6 bases from V and 5 from J, leaving 15 bases between them. Germline V CDR1 and CDR2: SGHRS, YFSETQ. The CDR3 nucleotides read TGCGCCAGCACAGATGGTACAGGGAACGAGCAGTACTTC. Translated: CASTDGTGNEQYF.